The text below deals with one T cell receptor (beta chain). Additional DNA sequences in this sample encode the identical CDR3. This sample was taken from a study of shared clonotypes between healthy human individuals. Naive CD8 cells lacked CD45RO, underwent positive selection for CCR7 and left out terminally differentiated effector memory CD45RA+ cells. Germline-derived CDR1 and CDR2 are PRHDT and FYEKMQ (reference sequence). This CDR3 is built from 15 residues. Trimming stripped 2 bases from V and 3 bases from J, with 12 bases between. Measured with immunoSEQ multiplex PCR; TCRdb has only the in-frame clones, and not every one. The sample lists some 2 million clones; about 95% were seen once.

This receptor was taken from a man aged 18 to 35 in good health. This chain links TRBV13 with TRBJ2-3; perhaps TRBD2 as D (5 bases). Sample: naive CD8+ T cells sorted from blood. The CDR3 spells CASSLTGIGTDTQYF. The CDR3 DNA follows: TGTGCCAGCAGCTTAACCGGGATCGGGACAGATACGCAGTATTTT.